These 31 T cell receptor beta chains share one sample of origin, sequenced in a study of blood T cells in healthy people across ages. PCR was performed a second time for about 7 to 11 cycles using a sample-barcoded 5' primer and a J-beta primer mix. TCRdb redid the calling of the 5' RACE reads with MiXCR, one entry per CDR3 protein. The sample consists of 600,000 or so distinct CDR3 sequences, approximately 30% of them appearing once. Sequenced input: blood. The receptors come from a woman aged 80 or older in good health.

There are many counts of this clonotype. The chain employs TRBV5-1 and TRBJ1-6; 8 nucleotides agree with TRBD1. There are 15 residues in the CDR3. V lost 0 bases and J lost 10; bases outside the gene matches: 6. Germline assignment: CDR1 SGHRS and CDR2 YFSETQ. CDR3 coding DNA: TGCGCCAGCAGCTTGGCCAGGGGGCAGGGATCACCCCTCCACTTT. Translated: CASSLARGQGSPLHF.

A word on this clonotype: A junction end diverges from the germline sequence, so it may reflect a read error. V is TRBV9 and J is TRBJ2-3, with 10 positions matching TRBD2. Germline assignment: CDR1 SGDLS and CDR2 YYNGEE. The length of the CDR3 is 17 residues. The CDR3 DNA reads as TGCGCCAGCAGCGTCTTGTCGGCTAGCGGGGGATCAAATACGCAGTATTTT. Its protein is CASSVLSASGGSNTQYF.

The rearrangement joins TRBV9 to TRBJ1-5; D ambiguous. Between the trimmed V and J ends, which lost 4 bases and 5 bases, there was a span of 10 bases. Per germline, CDR1 SGDLS and CDR2 YYNGEE. The CDR3 length is 13 residues. The chain's CDR3 is CASSQGMDQPQHF. CDR3 sequence (DNA): TGTGCCAGCAGCCAAGGGATGGATCAGCCCCAGCATTTT.

CDR3 bases: TGTGCCAGCAGTGCTCCACAGGGAAGCACCTACAATGAGCAGTACTTC. Translating it yields CASSAPQGSTYNEQYF. The chain is built from TRBV12-3 or TRBV12-4 and TRBJ2-1; maybe TRBD1 (6 bases). The tail of the sequence fits TRBJ2-7 better, so the J call may be wrong. This CDR3 has 16 residues.

This clonotype showed up many times. The chain carries TRBV9 and TRBJ2-3, with 12 bases lining up with TRBD2. The J segment lost 6 bases and the V segment lost 3 bases, leaving 5 bases of the junction unmatched. CDR3 length: 15 amino acids. The V gene's germline CDR1 is SGDLS and CDR2 YYNGEE. CDR3 sequence reads: CASSAGTSGLDTQYF. In DNA form, the CDR3 reads TGTGCCAGCAGCGCCGGGACTAGCGGGCTCGATACGCAGTATTTT.

Remarks on this clonotype: A much larger clone lies one base from this, so it may be a read error. This chain links TRBV10-3 with TRBJ2-7, with TRBD1 as a possible D gene (6 bases). CDR1 is ENHRY, CDR2 SYGVKD, per germline. V was clipped by 10 bases and J by 0 bases, with 16 bases between them. CDR3 length: 14 residues. CDR3 residues: CATREGVSSYEQYF. CDR3 in DNA: TGTGCCACCAGAGAGGGGGTCAGCTCCTACGAGCAGTACTTC.

The chain employs TRBV15 and TRBJ2-3; tentative D call: TRBD1 (5 bases). Germline V gene sequence: CDR1 LNHNV, CDR2 YYDKDF (reference sequence). There are 17 residues in the CDR3. Trimming shortened V by 0 bases and J by 3 bases, and 16 bases separated the two germline ends. CDR3 DNA: TGTGCCACCAGCAGAGATTTTTCCCAGGGCGGAACAGATACGCAGTATTTT. It is translated as CATSRDFSQGGTDTQYF.

Comment on this clonotype: A much bigger clone sits one base away, suggesting this may be a read error. The chain has TRBV20-1 and TRBJ2-5, with 7 bases aligning to TRBD1. CDR1 and CDR2 from the germline V gene are DFQATT and SNEGSKA (reference sequence). J gave up 4 bases and V 3 bases, and 11 bases lay outside the gene matches. The CDR3 is 15 residues long. The CDR3 DNA is TGCAGTGCTAGCCCCCGAGACAGGGCCGGAGAGACCCAGTACTTC. This sequence encodes CSASPRDRAGETQYF.

V usage is TRBV5-1 and J usage is TRBJ1-2, with D maybe TRBD1 (5 bases). Germline CDR1 is SGHRS and CDR2 is YFSETQ. This CDR3 contains 13 residues. V dropped 4 bases and J dropped 9 bases, with 16 bases sitting between them. The DNA for the CDR3 is TGCGCCAGCAGCCCGCGGGACCGCGGAAGCTACACCTTC. Protein product: CASSPRDRGSYTF.

This chain links TRBV6-6 with TRBJ2-5, with a possible D match to TRBD2 (5 bases). This CDR3 is 15 amino acids long. The V gene lost 2 bases and the J gene lost 11 bases, with 21 bases spanning the gap. From germline, CDR1 is MNHNY and CDR2 SVGAGI (reference sequence). The DNA of the CDR3 is TGTGCCAGCAGTTACACCCAAGGAGGTGGCAATGAGCAGTACTTC. It encodes CASSYTQGGGNEQYF.

This clonotype was detected a few times. A junction boundary mismatches the germline segment, possibly from a read error. V gene TRBV6-2 or TRBV6-3 combines with J gene TRBJ1-1; no definite D call. This CDR3 spans 12 amino acids. The germline V gene has CDR1 MNHEY and CDR2 SVGEGT. The CDR3, as DNA: TGTGCCAGCAGGTACTTGAACACTGAAGCTTTCTTT. Translated: CASRYLNTEAFF.

This clonotype has only a few counts. One end of the junction is discordant with germline, which a read error may explain. The chain combines TRBV7-2 with TRBJ1-5; 8 nucleotides line up with TRBD1. The germline V gene has CDR1 SGHTA and CDR2 FQGNSA. The CDR3 extends over 15 amino acids. The CDR3 DNA reads TGTGCCAACAGCCCAGGGGCAGGGGGCCAACTGCCCCAGCATTTT. Encoded protein: CANSPGAGGQLPQHF.

This clonotype was detected a few times. The chain uses TRBV7-2 and TRBJ2-7; maybe TRBD1 (6 bases). This CDR3 comprises 13 residues. The V gene lost 6 bases and the J gene lost 4 bases, with 13 bases spanning the gap. Germline V CDR1 and CDR2: SGHTA, FQGNSA. CDR3 bases: TGTGCCAGCAGTGGACAGATCCTTTACGAGCAGTACTTC. It codes for CASSGQILYEQYF.

This clonotype was counted between two and nine times. The rearrangement joins TRBV5-6 to TRBJ2-7; tentatively, D is TRBD1 (6 bases). CDR1 is SGHDT, CDR2 YYEEEE, per germline. The CDR3 sequence is 15 residues long. V dropped 5 bases and J dropped 4 bases, with 19 bases sitting between them. In DNA form, the CDR3 reads TGTGCCAGCAGTCTTGAACAGGGCCCCATATACGAGCAGTACTTC. Protein product: CASSLEQGPIYEQYF.

This chain uses TRBV20-1 with TRBJ2-5, with D uncertain. Trimming stripped 5 bases from V and 0 bases from J, with 16 bases between. The CDR3 is 15 residues long. The germline V gene has CDR1 DFQATT and CDR2 SNEGSKA (reference sequence). CDR3 nucleotide sequence: TGCAGTGCTGGCCGGATTAAGGGAAACCAAGAGACCCAGTACTTC. This translates into CSAGRIKGNQETQYF.

The chain joins TRBV2 to TRBJ1-2; D is possibly TRBD1 (5 bases). The germline CDR1 and CDR2 sequences are SNHLY and FYNNEI. This CDR3 has 15 amino acids. V was pared by 1 base and J by 4 bases, with 13 bases between. As DNA, the CDR3 is TGTGCCAGCAGTGAAGGGGGGATCCTTTCCTATGGCTACACCTTC. Its translation is CASSEGGILSYGYTF.

This clonotype was observed many times. The chain couples TRBV6-1 to TRBJ2-1, with TRBD1 matching over 8 bases. Germline CDR1 and CDR2: MNHNS and SASEGT. CDR3 length: 14 amino acids. Unmatched junction bases numbered 5, after V lost 6 bases and J lost 4 bases. CDR3 sequence: CASRERQGYNEQFF. The CDR3 DNA reads as TGTGCCAGCAGGGAAAGACAGGGGTACAATGAGCAGTTCTTC.

J is TRBJ1-1 and V is TRBV5-6; 8 bases agree with TRBD1. CDR3 length: 16 residues. Germline loops: CDR1 SGHDT, CDR2 YYEEEE. Trimming cost V 0 bases and J 0 bases; bases outside gene matches: 4. The CDR3: CASSLEQGVVNTEAFF. The CDR3 region has the DNA TGTGCCAGCAGCTTGGAACAGGGGGTCGTGAACACTGAAGCTTTCTTT.

At least ten counts were recorded for this clonotype. The genes are TRBV7-2 and TRBJ1-4; 10 positions match TRBD1. V lost 5 bases and J lost 4; bases outside the gene matches: 13. From germline, CDR1 is SGHTA and CDR2 FQGNSA. The CDR3 is 18 amino acids. CDR3 DNA: TGTGCCAGCAGCCCCCGGCCGGGACAGGGGCTGGTTAATGAAAAACTGTTTTTT. This translates into CASSPRPGQGLVNEKLFF.

This clonotype was seen repeatedly, ten times or more. This sequence joins TRBV28 and TRBJ2-5; TRBD2 might be the D (6 bases). CDR3 length: 15 residues. V lost 5 bases and J 0 bases, leaving 13 bases between the germline ends. The germline gives CDR1 MDHEN, CDR2 SYDVKM. The CDR3 sequence: CASSTRLVYQETQYF. CDR3 in DNA: TGTGCCAGCAGTACCAGACTAGTGTACCAAGAGACCCAGTACTTC.

On this clonotype itself: A single base separates this from a much larger clone, so it may be a read error. The rearrangement joins TRBV20-1 to TRBJ1-2; TRBD1 is a possible D gene (6 bases). This CDR3 is built from 13 residues. Germline CDR1 is DFQATT and CDR2 is SNEGSKA (reference sequence). CDR3 bases: TGCAGTGCTAGAAATGCAGGGGAGAATGGCTGCACCTTC. Translated: CSARNAGENGCTF.

This chain joins TRBV27 and TRBJ1-5; 7 positions match TRBD1. With V trimmed by 2 bases and J by 0 bases, 13 bases remained unmatched. CDR1 MNHEY and CDR2 SMNVEV come from the germline V gene (reference sequence). The CDR3 contains 19 residues. The CDR3 nucleotides read TGTGCCAGCAGTTTACGGGCAACAGGGGCGCCCTTTAGCAATCAGCCCCAGCATTTT. This translates into CASSLRATGAPFSNQPQHF.

V is TRBV20-1 and J is TRBJ2-7, with 8 bases fitting TRBD1. The CDR3 sequence is 14 residues long. Per germline, CDR1 DFQATT and CDR2 SNEGSKA (reference sequence). The trim removed 2 bases at V and 4 bases at J, leaving 7 bases unmatched. This CDR3 is CSARKGQGSYEQYF. The CDR3 coding sequence is TGCAGTGCTAGAAAAGGACAGGGAAGTTACGAGCAGTACTTC.

This clonotype was seen repeatedly, ten times or more. The rearrangement links TRBV30 to TRBJ2-7; D ambiguous. CDR1 GTSNPN and CDR2 SVGIG come from the germline V gene (reference sequence). V dropped 2 bases and J dropped 0 bases, with 14 bases sitting between them. The CDR3 is made up of 15 amino acids. The CDR3 sequence is CAWSSPPPSSYEQYF. The CDR3, as DNA: TGTGCCTGGAGTTCGCCCCCCCCCAGCTCCTACGAGCAGTACTTC.

This clonotype has at least ten counts. The gene calls are TRBV27 and TRBJ1-2, with D perhaps TRBD1 (5 bases). V was trimmed by 6 bases and J by 3 bases, leaving 14 bases between them. The germline V gene has CDR1 MNHEY and CDR2 SMNVEV (reference sequence). The CDR3 runs to 14 residues. Here the CDR3 reads CASSPGGFHYGYTF. DNA for the CDR3: TGTGCCAGCAGCCCCGGGGGGTTCCACTATGGCTACACCTTC.

The chain employs TRBV6-5 and TRBJ2-3; 11 bases match TRBD1. CDR1 and CDR2 (germline): MNHEY, SVGAGI. This CDR3 is 16 amino acids long. The V and J ends lost 1 base and 5 bases, in that order; junction bases with no gene match: 5. The CDR3 loop is CASSYWGQGVRDTQYF. The DNA of the CDR3 is TGTGCCAGCAGTTACTGGGGACAGGGGGTTAGAGATACGCAGTATTTT.

The chain links TRBV7-8 to TRBJ2-5; D is possibly TRBD2 (6 bases). V gave up 1 base and J gave up 4 bases, with 22 bases separating them. The germline CDR1 and CDR2 sequences are SGHVS and FQNEAQ. There are 18 residues in the CDR3. In nucleotides, the CDR3 is TGTGCCAGCAGCTTAGTGTTGAGGGCTTGGCGGGAAGGAGAGACCCAGTACTTC. Its protein is CASSLVLRAWREGETQYF. Using reference TRBV7-8 and TRBJ2-5 for the parts outside the CDR3, the full variable domain is GAGVSQSPRYKVAKRGQDVALRCDPISGHVSLFWYQQALGQGPEFLTYFQNEAQLDKSGLPSDRFFAERPEGSVSTLKIQRTQQEDSAVYLCASSLVLRAWREGETQYFGPGTRLLVL.

This clonotype came up many times. This rearrangement joins TRBV5-4 to TRBJ2-7, with 8 nucleotides matching TRBD1. Germline-derived CDR1 and CDR2 are SGHNT and YYREEE (reference sequence). V lost 0 bases and J lost 6; bases outside the gene matches: 2. The CDR3 is 13 amino acids. The DNA of the CDR3 is TGTGCCAGCAGCTTGGAAACAGGGGGCGAGCAGTACTTC. This translates into CASSLETGGEQYF.

Notes on this clonotype: A much larger clone sits a single nucleotide away, making a read error possible. The chain couples TRBV12-3 or TRBV12-4 to TRBJ2-1, with 11 bases that match TRBD2. The J call may be wrong; the DNA end is better matched by TRBJ2-7. This CDR3 comprises 15 residues. The CDR3 region has the DNA TGTGCCAGCAGCTATAGCGGGGGGGCCTACAATGAGCAGTACTTC. Translated, it gives CASSYSGGAYNEQYF.

Only a few counts were recorded for this clonotype. Relative to the germline gene, one junction end is altered; a read error may explain this. V and J are TRBV29-1 and TRBJ2-2, with D maybe TRBD1 (6 bases). The CDR3 has 14 amino acids. Germline CDR1 and CDR2: SQVTM and ANQGSEA. The CDR3 reads CSARRDTFLGEPFF. The CDR3 region has the DNA TGCAGCGCCCGCCGGGACACTTTTCTGGGGGAGCCGTTTTTT.

A remark on this clonotype: The junction does not match germline at one end; this may be a read error. The V gene is TRBV7-2, the J gene TRBJ2-1; D not certain. The CDR3 extends over 14 amino acids. Germline V gene data show CDR1 as SGHTA and CDR2 as FQGNSA. This CDR3 reads CASSLGAGYNEQVF. The CDR3 DNA sequence: TGTGCCAGCAGCTTAGGGGCTGGGTACAATGAGCAGGTCTTC.